The TCR beta chain described here comes from a study of immune cell composition in non-small cell lung cancer. Assay used: immunoSEQ multiplex PCR; TCRdb lists only in-frame clones, some missing. The profile covers roughly 15,000 clones, with over 70% appearing a single time and over 8.5% taken by the ten largest. As concerns this clone: Antigen specificity is unknown.

CDR3 length: 16 residues. The V and J ends lost 0 bases and 4 bases respectively, with 14 bases between them. Germline V CDR1 and CDR2: SGHRS, YFSETQ. Broader study findings: Tumour-associated clones >0.5% occurred in roughly 30% of adenocarcinomas, approximately 74% of squamous.

Sequencing used lung tumor tissue. The clonotype originates from a human donor with non-small cell lung cancer. This chain links TRBV5-1 with TRBJ1-3, with D possibly being TRBD1 (5 bases). In DNA form, the CDR3 reads TGCGCCAGCAGCTTGGACCAAGGGGCGAGAGGAAACACCATATATTTT. Amino acid sequence: CASSLDQGARGNTIYF.